The T cell receptor beta chain described here comes from a study of blood T cell repertoires in COVID-19. Turning to the study itself: The analysed material was cDNA or gDNA that came from T cells, B-cell-depleted T cells, or PBMCs.

The CDR3 sequence is 16 residues long. J was trimmed by 7 bases and V by 0 bases; bases with no gene match: 9. Germline assignment: CDR1 SGHVS and CDR2 FQNEAQ. With respect to this clone: Other DNA sequences in this sample translate to the same CDR3.

In the authors' methods: Amplification with reference gene primers provided the estimates of nucleated cell counts. Produced via immunoSEQ multiplex PCR; TCRdb's table is partial and in-frame only. D and trimming come from the DNA, and the V and J calls and clone size come from that table. The sample consists of over 85,000 clones, about nine tenths of them appearing once. The clonotype originates from a woman older than 75 with acute or convalescent COVID-19. The specimen was peripheral blood. The chain carries TRBV7-8 and TRBJ2-7, with 10 bases matching TRBD2. CDR3 nucleotides: TGTGCCAGCAGCTTAGCGGCGCTAGCGGGGGTGAGTGAGCAGTACTTC. Translation gives CASSLAALAGVSEQYF.